These 7 T cell receptor beta chains originate from one sample sequenced in a study of Tregs in tolerant kidney transplant recipients. Profiled with immunoSEQ multiplex PCR; TCRdb holds only in-frame clones, not every one. Among roughly 250,000 clones, roughly 84% were seen once, and the ten largest hold 0.55% to 0.65%. Input material: CD4+ T cells from blood. All receptors come from a human donor in good health.

CDR3 sequence (DNA): TGTGCCACCAGCACCCGAAGAGGGATCAATCAGCCCCAGCATTTT. It is translated as CATSTRRGINQPQHF. The chain recombines TRBV15 with TRBJ1-5; D remains unclear. V gave up 4 bases and J gave up 3 bases, with 13 bases separating them. The CDR3 length is 15 residues. Germline CDR1 is LNHNV and CDR2 is YYDKDF (reference sequence). Full variable domain (missing parts from reference TRBV15 and TRBJ1-5): DAMVIQNPRYQVTQFGKPVTLSCSQTLNHNVMYWYQQKSSQAPKLLFHYYDKDFNNEADTPDNFQSRRPNTSFCFLDIRSPGLGDTAMYLCATSTRRGINQPQHFGDGTRLSIL.

V usage is TRBV19 and J usage is TRBJ2-1; D ambiguous. CDR3 length: 17 amino acids. Trimming stripped 0 bases from V and 2 bases from J, with 14 bases between. Germline loops: CDR1 LNHDA, CDR2 SQIVND (reference sequence). The CDR3 bases are TGTGCCAGTAGTATAGATCATGGTAGGGCCACCTACAATGAGCAGTTCTTC. Amino acid sequence: CASSIDHGRATYNEQFF.

V gene TRBV30 combines with J gene TRBJ2-1, with 9 positions matching TRBD2. Germline values: CDR1 GTSNPN, CDR2 SVGIG (reference sequence). This CDR3 has 13 residues. V shed 4 bases and J 5 bases; nucleotides not matched to a gene: 3. The DNA for the CDR3 is TGTGCCTGGAACCTAGCGGGGAACAATGAGCAGTTCTTC. Protein: CAWNLAGNNEQFF.

CDR3 loop: CASSPRGRAYNEQFF. The CDR3 nucleotides are TGTGCCAGCTCCCCTCGCGGGAGGGCCTACAATGAGCAGTTCTTC. V gene TRBV6-5 combines with J gene TRBJ2-1; 9 bases fit TRBD2. Looked up from germline, CDR1 is MNHEY and CDR2 is SVGAGI. Trimming cost V 8 bases and J 2 bases; bases outside gene matches: 7. The CDR3 has 15 amino acids.

This clone was counted a single time. The chain carries TRBV6-5 and TRBJ1-1, with TRBD1 matching 8 bases. Germline trimming cut 7 bases from V and 0 bases from J; bases unmatched to any gene: 7. This CDR3 contains 15 residues. CDR1 and CDR2 (germline): MNHEY, SVGAGI. The chain's CDR3 is CASTRQGSLNTEAFF. DNA for the CDR3: TGTGCCAGCACCCGACAGGGGTCCTTGAACACTGAAGCTTTCTTT.

V usage is TRBV9 and J usage is TRBJ1-1; TRBD1 is a possible D gene (5 bases). CDR1 SGDLS and CDR2 YYNGEE come from the germline V gene. This CDR3 comprises 15 residues. V dropped 3 bases and J dropped 3 bases, with 15 bases sitting between them. CDR3 region: CASSARTGADTEAFF. CDR3 bases: TGTGCCAGCAGCGCCCGAACCGGGGCCGACACTGAAGCTTTCTTT. Full variable domain (missing parts from reference TRBV9 and TRBJ1-1): DSGVTQTPKHLITATGQRVTLRCSPRSGDLSVYWYQQSLDQGLQFLIQYYNGEERAKGNILERFSAQQFPDLHSELNLSSLELGDSALYFCASSARTGADTEAFFGQGTRLTVV.

J is TRBJ1-4 and V is TRBV2; TRBD1 agrees at 7 bases. CDR1 SNHLY and CDR2 FYNNEI come from the germline V gene. CDR3 length: 15 amino acids. Trimming took 8 bases from V and 8 from J; bases not matched to a gene: 14. CDR3 residues: CASQADGAGGEKLFF. The CDR3 bases are TGTGCCAGCCAAGCCGATGGGGCAGGGGGGGAAAAACTGTTTTTT.